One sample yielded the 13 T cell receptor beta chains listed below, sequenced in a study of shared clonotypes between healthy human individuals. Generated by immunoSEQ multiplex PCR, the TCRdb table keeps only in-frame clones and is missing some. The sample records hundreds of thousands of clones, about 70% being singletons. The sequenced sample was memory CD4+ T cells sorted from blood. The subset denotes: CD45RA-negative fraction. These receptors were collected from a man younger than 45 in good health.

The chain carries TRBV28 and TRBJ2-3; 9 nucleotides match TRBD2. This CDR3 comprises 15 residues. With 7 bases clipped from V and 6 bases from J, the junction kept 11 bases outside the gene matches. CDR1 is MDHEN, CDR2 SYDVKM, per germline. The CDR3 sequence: CASTIAGVLADTQYF. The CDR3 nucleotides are TGTGCCAGCACCATAGCGGGAGTGCTAGCGGATACGCAGTATTTT.

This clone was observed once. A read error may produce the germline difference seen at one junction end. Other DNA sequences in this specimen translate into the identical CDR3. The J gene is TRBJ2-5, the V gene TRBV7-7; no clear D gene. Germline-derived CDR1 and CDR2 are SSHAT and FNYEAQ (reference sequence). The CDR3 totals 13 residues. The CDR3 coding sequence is TGTGCTAGCAGCTTAGGGCTTCAAGAGACCCAGTACTTC. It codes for CASSLGLQETQYF.

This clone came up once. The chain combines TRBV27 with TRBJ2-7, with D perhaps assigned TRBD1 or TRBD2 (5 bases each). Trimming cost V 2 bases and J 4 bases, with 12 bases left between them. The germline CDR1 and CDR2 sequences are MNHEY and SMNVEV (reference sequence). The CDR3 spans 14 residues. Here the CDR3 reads CASSLRDGWYEQYF. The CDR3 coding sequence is TGTGCCAGCAGTTTAAGGGACGGCTGGTACGAGCAGTACTTC.

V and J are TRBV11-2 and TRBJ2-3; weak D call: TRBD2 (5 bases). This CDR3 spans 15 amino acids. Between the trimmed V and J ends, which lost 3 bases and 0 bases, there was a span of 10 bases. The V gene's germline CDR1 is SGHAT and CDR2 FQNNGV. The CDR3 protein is CASSFRGFSTDTQYF. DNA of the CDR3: TGTGCCAGCAGCTTTCGGGGATTCAGCACAGATACGCAGTATTTT.

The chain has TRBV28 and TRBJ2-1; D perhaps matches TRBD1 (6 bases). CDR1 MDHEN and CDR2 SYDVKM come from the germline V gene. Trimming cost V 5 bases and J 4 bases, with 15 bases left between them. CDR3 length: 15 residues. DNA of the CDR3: TGTGCCAGCAGTCTGGGACACCTCCAGTACAATGAGCAGTTCTTC. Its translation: CASSLGHLQYNEQFF.

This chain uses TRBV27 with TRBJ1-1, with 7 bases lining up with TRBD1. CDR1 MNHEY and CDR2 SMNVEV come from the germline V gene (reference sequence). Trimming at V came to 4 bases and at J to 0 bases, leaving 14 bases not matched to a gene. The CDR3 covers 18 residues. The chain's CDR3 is CASSSRIRDSTLNTEAFF. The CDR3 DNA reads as TGTGCCAGCAGTTCTCGGATCCGGGACAGTACTTTGAACACTGAAGCTTTCTTT.

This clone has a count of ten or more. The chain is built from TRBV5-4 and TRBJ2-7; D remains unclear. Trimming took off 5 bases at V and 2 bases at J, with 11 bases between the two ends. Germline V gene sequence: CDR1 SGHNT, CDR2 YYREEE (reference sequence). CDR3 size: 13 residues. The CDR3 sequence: CASSTRSAYEQYF. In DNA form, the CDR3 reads TGTGCCAGCAGTACTCGGAGCGCCTACGAGCAGTACTTC.

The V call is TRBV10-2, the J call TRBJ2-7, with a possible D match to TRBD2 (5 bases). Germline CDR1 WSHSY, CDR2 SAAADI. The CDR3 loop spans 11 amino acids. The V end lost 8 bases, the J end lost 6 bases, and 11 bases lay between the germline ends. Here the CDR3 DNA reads TGCGCCAGCCAGACTATTCGCGAGCAGTACTTC. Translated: CASQTIREQYF.

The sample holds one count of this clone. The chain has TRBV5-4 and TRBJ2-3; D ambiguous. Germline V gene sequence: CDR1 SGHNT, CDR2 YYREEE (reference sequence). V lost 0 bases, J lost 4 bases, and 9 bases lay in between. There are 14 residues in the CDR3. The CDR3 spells CASSLESSSDTQYF. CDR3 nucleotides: TGTGCCAGCAGCTTGGAGTCTAGTTCAGATACGCAGTATTTT.

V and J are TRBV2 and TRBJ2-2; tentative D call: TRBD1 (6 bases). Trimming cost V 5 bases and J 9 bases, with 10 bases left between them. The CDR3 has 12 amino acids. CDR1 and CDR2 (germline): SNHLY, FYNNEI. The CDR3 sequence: CASSYRARELFF. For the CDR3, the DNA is TGTGCCAGCAGTTACAGGGCCCGGGAGCTGTTTTTT.

The CDR3 bases are TGTGCCAGCATTGAAGACGGGGGGGGGACAGACTACGAGCAGTACTTC. It is translated as CASIEDGGGTDYEQYF. The rearrangement links TRBV7-9 to TRBJ2-7; D perhaps matches TRBD2 (8 bases). The V and J ends lost 7 bases and 3 bases respectively, with 22 bases between them. Germline V gene sequence: CDR1 SEHNR, CDR2 FQNEAQ (reference sequence). The CDR3 totals 16 residues. Combining the CDR3 with reference TRBV7-9 and TRBJ2-7 gives the whole variable domain DTGVSQNPRHKITKRGQNVTFRCDPISEHNRLYWYRQTLGQGPEFLTYFQNEAQLEKSRLLSDRFSAERPKGSFSTLEIQRTEQGDSAMYLCASIEDGGGTDYEQYFGPGTRLTVT.

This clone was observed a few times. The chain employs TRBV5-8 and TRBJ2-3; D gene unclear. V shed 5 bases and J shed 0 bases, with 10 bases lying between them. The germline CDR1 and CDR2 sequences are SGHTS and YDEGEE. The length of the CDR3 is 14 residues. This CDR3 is CASRGLQSTDTQYF. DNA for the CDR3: TGTGCCAGCAGAGGCTTACAAAGCACAGATACGCAGTATTTT. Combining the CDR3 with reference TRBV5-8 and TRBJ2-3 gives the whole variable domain EAGVTQSPTHLIKTRGQQATLRCSPISGHTSVYWYQQALGLGLQFLLWYDEGEERNRGNFPPRFSGRQFPNYSSELNVNALELEDSALYLCASRGLQSTDTQYFGPGTRLTVL.

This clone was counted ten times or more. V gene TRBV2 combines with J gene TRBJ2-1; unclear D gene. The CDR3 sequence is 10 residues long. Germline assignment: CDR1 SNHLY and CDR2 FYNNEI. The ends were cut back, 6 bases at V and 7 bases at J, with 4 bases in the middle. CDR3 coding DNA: TGTGCCAGCAGGAAGAATGAGCAGTTCTTC. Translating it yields CASRKNEQFF.